The rows below give T cell receptor beta chains drawn from one sample of a study of blood T cell repertoires in COVID-19. Profiling relied on immunoSEQ multiplex PCR, and the TCRdb table lists in-frame clones only, not all of them. The sample comprises 35,000 to 50,000 clones, approximately 88% of which are singletons, and approximately 3.3% rests with the top ten. Specimen: peripheral blood. The receptor set was obtained from a human donor in a cohort sampled during active COVID-19. Each CDR3 is given with its conserved first and last residue. The D gene is left open where the match is weak. Rows may omit the clone size; those that give it use once, few, many or a size class.

j_gene: TRBJ2-3; abundance: .; v_gene: TRBV7-8; d_gene: .; CDR3nt: TGTGCCAGCAGCCAGCGGGATACGCAGTATTTT; CDR3aa: CASSQRDTQYF
j_gene: TRBJ1-5; abundance: .; v_gene: TRBV24-1; d_gene: TRBD1; CDR3nt: TGTGCCACCAGTGATTCCGGGACAGGGGACAATCAGCCCCAGCATTTT; CDR3aa: CATSDSGTGDNQPQHF
j_gene: TRBJ2-3; abundance: .; v_gene: TRBV12-2; d_gene: .; CDR3nt: TGTGCAAGTCGCTTGCCCGTAGGACCAGCGGAGGCCACAGATACGCAGTATTTT; CDR3aa: CASRLPVGPAEATDTQYF
j_gene: TRBJ2-5; abundance: .; v_gene: TRBV19; d_gene: .; CDR3nt: TGTGCCAGCGGGATCTCCAAAGAGACCCAGTACTTC; CDR3aa: CASGISKETQYF
j_gene: TRBJ2-1; abundance: .; v_gene: TRBV7-9; d_gene: TRBD2; CDR3nt: TGTGCCAGCACAGGACTAGCGGCGGGGAATGAGCAGTTCTTC; CDR3aa: CASTGLAAGNEQFF
j_gene: TRBJ1-5; abundance: .; v_gene: TRBV7-9; d_gene: .; CDR3nt: TGTGCCAGCGGCCCACAGGCAGGATCCAATCAGCCCCAGCATTTT; CDR3aa: CASGPQAGSNQPQHF
j_gene: TRBJ1-1; abundance: .; v_gene: TRBV4-3; d_gene: .; CDR3nt: TGCGCCAGCAGCCAAGATCGGGGGACTATTAACACTGAAGCTTTCTTT; CDR3aa: CASSQDRGTINTEAFF
j_gene: TRBJ1-1; abundance: .; v_gene: TRBV12-3/TRBV12-4; d_gene: .; CDR3nt: TGTGCCAGCATCACAACCGGGGGGACTGAAGCTTTCTTT; CDR3aa: CASITTGGTEAFF
j_gene: TRBJ1-1; abundance: .; v_gene: TRBV20-1; d_gene: .; CDR3nt: TGCAGTGCTAGTTCAGGAGGGGACACTGAAGCTTTCTTT; CDR3aa: CSASSGGDTEAFF
j_gene: TRBJ2-7; abundance: .; v_gene: TRBV19; d_gene: .; CDR3nt: TGTGCCAGTAGTATAGATGCGGGGGCTTCCTACGAGCAGTACTTC; CDR3aa: CASSIDAGASYEQYF
j_gene: TRBJ1-2; abundance: few; v_gene: TRBV7-9; d_gene: .; CDR3nt: TGTGCCAGCAGCTTAGAGCAATATGGCTACACCTTC; CDR3aa: CASSLEQYGYTF
j_gene: TRBJ1-3; abundance: .; v_gene: TRBV18; d_gene: TRBD1; CDR3nt: TGTGCCAGCTCACAAGGACAGGGTACGAACACCATATATTTT; CDR3aa: CASSQGQGTNTIYF
j_gene: TRBJ1-5; abundance: .; v_gene: TRBV6-6; d_gene: .; CDR3nt: TGTGCCAGCAGTTACTCGAGTTTTAGGGGTTGGCAGCCCCAGCATTTT; CDR3aa: CASSYSSFRGWQPQHF
j_gene: TRBJ2-7; abundance: .; v_gene: TRBV5-1; d_gene: .; CDR3nt: TGCGCCAGCAGCTTGCAGGGTGAGGAGCAGTACTTC; CDR3aa: CASSLQGEEQYF
j_gene: TRBJ1-1; abundance: .; v_gene: TRBV7-3; d_gene: .; CDR3nt: TGTGCCAGCAGCTTAACTTACGGGGTTGGTGAAGCTTTCTTT; CDR3aa: CASSLTYGVGEAFF
j_gene: TRBJ1-1; abundance: .; v_gene: TRBV29-1; d_gene: TRBD1; CDR3nt: TGCAGCGCCGCACAGGGGACGAACACTGAAGCTTTCTTT; CDR3aa: CSAAQGTNTEAFF
j_gene: TRBJ2-5; abundance: .; v_gene: TRBV10-3; d_gene: TRBD1; CDR3nt: TGTGCCATCAGTTATACAGGGGGCCAAGAGACCCAGTACTTC; CDR3aa: CAISYTGGQETQYF
j_gene: TRBJ2-1; abundance: .; v_gene: TRBV11-2; d_gene: .; CDR3nt: TGTGCCAGCACCCAGGTGGACAGATCCTACAATGAGCAGTTCTTC; CDR3aa: CASTQVDRSYNEQFF
j_gene: TRBJ2-2; abundance: .; v_gene: TRBV11-3; d_gene: .; CDR3nt: TGTGCCAGCAGCTTAGATGGTCAGGGGAGCACCGGGGAGCTGTTTTTT; CDR3aa: CASSLDGQGSTGELFF
j_gene: TRBJ2-2; abundance: once; v_gene: TRBV27; d_gene: TRBD2; CDR3nt: TGTGCCAGCAGCTGGGGAGGGTCGACCGGGGAGCTGTTTTTT; CDR3aa: CASSWGGSTGELFF
j_gene: TRBJ1-5; abundance: .; v_gene: TRBV4-1; d_gene: .; CDR3nt: TGCGCCAGCAGCCAATTACCAGGGGACAATCAGCCCCAGCATTTT; CDR3aa: CASSQLPGDNQPQHF
j_gene: TRBJ2-5; abundance: .; v_gene: TRBV5-1; d_gene: TRBD2; CDR3nt: TGCGCCAGCAGCTGGGGGTCGAACGGGAGGGTATCGGAGACCCAGTACTTC; CDR3aa: CASSWGSNGRVSETQYF
j_gene: TRBJ1-6; abundance: .; v_gene: TRBV25-1; d_gene: TRBD1; CDR3nt: TGTGCCAGCAGTGAATCCCAACAGGGGAAATCACCCCTCCACTTT; CDR3aa: CASSESQQGKSPLHF
j_gene: TRBJ1-2; abundance: .; v_gene: TRBV7-9; d_gene: .; CDR3nt: TGTGCCAGCGCGTGGGGAGGGAGCGGCTACACCTTC; CDR3aa: CASAWGGSGYTF
j_gene: TRBJ1-4; abundance: .; v_gene: TRBV4-3; d_gene: .; CDR3nt: TGCGCCAGCAGCCAGGACGGAAGGACAGCAACTAATGAAAAACTGTTTTTT; CDR3aa: CASSQDGRTATNEKLFF
j_gene: TRBJ2-5; abundance: .; v_gene: TRBV18; d_gene: .; CDR3nt: TGTGCCAGCTCACCAGGCGGCCCGTGGACCCAGTACTTC; CDR3aa: CASSPGGPWTQYF
j_gene: TRBJ2-3; abundance: once; v_gene: TRBV18; d_gene: .; CDR3nt: TGTGCCAGCTCACCCGGGGTTCTCGAAAGCACAGATACGCAGTATTTT; CDR3aa: CASSPGVLESTDTQYF
j_gene: TRBJ1-5; abundance: .; v_gene: TRBV12-2; d_gene: .; CDR3nt: TGTGCAAGTCGCTTAGGGGTAACGGGGATATCTAATCAGCCCCAGCATTTT; CDR3aa: CASRLGVTGISNQPQHF
j_gene: TRBJ2-3; abundance: .; v_gene: TRBV19; d_gene: TRBD1; CDR3nt: TGTGCCAGTAGCCCCGGACAGGGGAAGACAGATACGCAGTATTTT; CDR3aa: CASSPGQGKTDTQYF
j_gene: TRBJ2-7; abundance: .; v_gene: TRBV5-5; d_gene: TRBD1; CDR3nt: TGTGCCAGCAGCTTTCGGGACAGAGGTGCCTACGAGCAGTACTTC; CDR3aa: CASSFRDRGAYEQYF
j_gene: TRBJ2-2; abundance: .; v_gene: TRBV6-1; d_gene: TRBD2; CDR3nt: TGTGCCAGCAGTGAAAAGGTAGCGGGAGGGGAATGGACCGGGGAGCTGTTTTTT; CDR3aa: CASSEKVAGGEWTGELFF
j_gene: TRBJ2-7; abundance: .; v_gene: TRBV3-1/TRBV3-2; d_gene: TRBD2; CDR3nt: TGTGCCAGCAGCCAACAAGCGGGAGGAAGATACGAGCAGTACTTC; CDR3aa: CASSQQAGGRYEQYF
j_gene: TRBJ2-1; abundance: once; v_gene: TRBV10-3; d_gene: TRBD2; CDR3nt: TGTGCCATCAGTGAGTTAGCGGGGGGCACTGCGTGGCAGTTCTTC; CDR3aa: CAISELAGGTAWQFF
j_gene: TRBJ2-1; abundance: .; v_gene: TRBV9; d_gene: .; CDR3nt: TGTGCCAGCAGCGCCGGGACAAATTACAATGAGCAGTTCTTC; CDR3aa: CASSAGTNYNEQFF
j_gene: TRBJ1-2; abundance: .; v_gene: TRBV5-1; d_gene: .; CDR3nt: TGCGCCAGCAGCTCTGACGGGACACCACCACACTATGGCTACACCTTC; CDR3aa: CASSSDGTPPHYGYTF
j_gene: TRBJ2-2; abundance: .; v_gene: TRBV7-9; d_gene: TRBD1; CDR3nt: TGTGCCAGCAGCTTAGGAGGACAGGGAAGCGGGGAGCTGTTTTTT; CDR3aa: CASSLGGQGSGELFF
j_gene: TRBJ2-3; abundance: .; v_gene: TRBV18; d_gene: .; CDR3nt: TGTGCCAGCTCACCATCGGTGGAGGCCGGGTGGGGTGAGCTTACGCAGTATTTT; CDR3aa: CASSPSVEAGWGELTQYF
j_gene: TRBJ2-7; abundance: .; v_gene: TRBV18; d_gene: .; CDR3nt: TGTGCCAGCTCACCACCGAACACCGGGGCCTACGAGCAGTACTTC; CDR3aa: CASSPPNTGAYEQYF
j_gene: TRBJ1-4; abundance: .; v_gene: TRBV30; d_gene: .; CDR3nt: TGTGCCTGGAGTGTACAGGTTAGGGAAAAACTGTTTTTT; CDR3aa: CAWSVQVREKLFF
j_gene: TRBJ2-2; abundance: .; v_gene: TRBV7-9; d_gene: .; CDR3nt: TGTGCCAGCAGCTTAGATGGCCCACTGGGCCCCGGGGAGCTGTTTTTT; CDR3aa: CASSLDGPLGPGELFF
j_gene: TRBJ2-7; abundance: few; v_gene: TRBV29-1; d_gene: .; CDR3nt: TGCAGCGTTGAAGATGGTACGTCGAGTAGAAAGCAGTACTTC; CDR3aa: CSVEDGTSSRKQYF
j_gene: TRBJ2-3; abundance: once; v_gene: TRBV5-4; d_gene: TRBD2; CDR3nt: TGTGCCAGCAGCTTGGGTGGTGGGGGACTAGCGGCAGATACGCAGTATTTT; CDR3aa: CASSLGGGGLAADTQYF
j_gene: TRBJ1-1; abundance: once; v_gene: TRBV7-2; d_gene: TRBD1; CDR3nt: TGTGCCAGCAGCTTGCTTGGGACAGTGGAAGCTTTCTTT; CDR3aa: CASSLLGTVEAFF
j_gene: TRBJ2-5; abundance: .; v_gene: TRBV9; d_gene: TRBD2; CDR3nt: TGTGCCAGCAGCGTAGCCCACGGGGGGGCTAGAGAGACCCAGTACTTC; CDR3aa: CASSVAHGGARETQYF
j_gene: TRBJ1-5; abundance: .; v_gene: TRBV29-1; d_gene: .; CDR3nt: TGCAGCGTTGAGGTAGGAGGAGATCAGCCCCAGCATTTT; CDR3aa: CSVEVGGDQPQHF
j_gene: TRBJ1-3; abundance: .; v_gene: TRBV10-3; d_gene: .; CDR3nt: TGTGCCATCAGTGAACTAAGAACGACGTATGGATCTGGAAACACCATATATTTT; CDR3aa: CAISELRTTYGSGNTIYF
j_gene: TRBJ2-7; abundance: .; v_gene: TRBV18; d_gene: TRBD1; CDR3nt: TGTGCCAGCTCACGCCCAGGGGGCCCCCTCTCCTACGAGCAGTACTTC; CDR3aa: CASSRPGGPLSYEQYF
j_gene: TRBJ2-4; abundance: .; v_gene: TRBV5-4; d_gene: .; CDR3nt: TGTGCCAGCAGCTTGTTCGGTATAGCCAAAAACATTCAGTACTTC; CDR3aa: CASSLFGIAKNIQYF
j_gene: TRBJ2-1; abundance: .; v_gene: TRBV27; d_gene: .; CDR3nt: TGTGCCAGCAGTTTGTCAGGAACCCCCTACAATGAGCAGTTCTTC; CDR3aa: CASSLSGTPYNEQFF
j_gene: TRBJ1-1; abundance: .; v_gene: TRBV30; d_gene: .; CDR3nt: TGTGCCTGGAGGGCGGACACGGAGAACACTGAAGCTTTCTTT; CDR3aa: CAWRADTENTEAFF
j_gene: TRBJ2-1; abundance: .; v_gene: TRBV3-1/TRBV3-2; d_gene: TRBD2; CDR3nt: TGTGCCAGCAGCCGTAGCGGGAACCCCTACAATGAGCAGTTCTTC; CDR3aa: CASSRSGNPYNEQFF
j_gene: TRBJ2-1; abundance: once; v_gene: TRBV6-6; d_gene: .; CDR3nt: TGTGCCAGCAGTTACCCCCCCAGGGTCGTCGACAATGAGCAGTTCTTC; CDR3aa: CASSYPPRVVDNEQFF